Listed below are T cell receptor beta chains from one sample, sequenced in a study of T cell responses to AZD1222 COVID-19 vaccine. The assay was immunoSEQ multiplex PCR, and TCRdb's table has in-frame clones only and misses some. Among more than 85,000 clones, approximately 90% were seen once, and the ten largest hold 3.2%. The sample consisted of peripheral blood, taken on day 0 of AZD1222 vaccination. Source of these receptors: an adult in good health. The CDR3 runs from the conserved cysteine through the conserved F or W. Fields, in order: D gene, J gene, V gene, clone size, CDR3 DNA, CDR3 protein. A D gene is named only where the DNA matches it firmly. Clone size appears in some rows only: once, few, many, or a class for an expanded clone.

>TRBD1|TRBJ1-3|TRBV2|.
TGTGCCAGCAATCGGGGACAGTCTGGAAACACCATATATTTT
CASNRGQSGNTIYF
>TRBD1|TRBJ1-5|TRBV18|.
TGTGCCAGCTCACCCCGACAGGGGCAAGTGGATCAGCCCCAGCATTTT
CASSPRQGQVDQPQHF
>TRBD1|TRBJ2-7|TRBV5-4|.
TGTGCCAGCAGCTCCCCCGGGACAGGCTCCTACGAGCAGTACTTC
CASSSPGTGSYEQYF
>.|TRBJ2-1|TRBV28|.
TGTGCCAGCAGAAACAGCGGATACAATGAGCAGTTCTTC
CASRNSGYNEQFF
>.|TRBJ2-7|TRBV5-6|.
TGTGCCAGCAGCTTAGCAGGGGGGCTCCCCTACGAGCAGTACTTC
CASSLAGGLPYEQYF
>.|TRBJ1-5|TRBV6-1|once
TGTGCCAGCAGTGCATTACAGATGTATAGCAATCAGCCCCAGCATTTT
CASSALQMYSNQPQHF
>TRBD1|TRBJ1-5|TRBV5-8|.
TGTGCCAGCAGCTGGGGACAGGGAGGTTGGAACAATCAGCCCCAGCATTTT
CASSWGQGGWNNQPQHF
>.|TRBJ2-5|TRBV2|.
TGTGCCAGCAGTGGACAGGCCTTGGAGACCCAGTACTTC
CASSGQALETQYF
>TRBD1|TRBJ2-7|TRBV7-3|.
TGTGCCAGCAGCCAAGGGACAGCCTCCCCCTACGAGCAGTACTTC
CASSQGTASPYEQYF
>.|TRBJ1-6|TRBV3-1/TRBV3-2|.
TGTGCCAGCAGCCAAAACGGTGGTTCACCCCTCCACTTT
CASSQNGGSPLHF
>.|TRBJ1-5|TRBV7-6|.
TGTGCCAGCAGCTTAGGGGGTGAGGGAGGTCAGCCCCAGCATTTT
CASSLGGEGGQPQHF
>.|TRBJ2-7|TRBV7-2|few
TGTGCCAGCAGCTTAGTTAGTTATTCAGGCGAGCAGTACTTC
CASSLVSYSGEQYF
>TRBD2|TRBJ2-1|TRBV28|.
TGTGCCAGCAGCGGACTAGCGGGAATATCGGGCGAGCAGTTCTTC
CASSGLAGISGEQFF
>.|TRBJ1-1|TRBV19|.
TGTGCCAGTAGTATAGGGGGCAGGACGAACACTGAAGCTTTCTTT
CASSIGGRTNTEAFF
>.|TRBJ1-1|TRBV28|once
TGTGCCAGCAGTCCCGGACAGTTATCCACTGAAGCTTTCTTT
CASSPGQLSTEAFF
>.|TRBJ1-6|TRBV7-2|.
TGTGCCAGCAGCTCTTACAGGGATTCACCCCTCCACTTT
CASSSYRDSPLHF
>.|TRBJ1-5|TRBV29-1|once
TGCAGCGTTACCACAGAAAGCAATCAGCCCCAGCATTTT
CSVTTESNQPQHF
>.|TRBJ2-1|TRBV25-1|.
TGTGCCAGCAGTCGAGCAGGGGCGGGCGAGGGTGAGCAGTTCTTC
CASSRAGAGEGEQFF
>TRBD1|TRBJ1-1|TRBV11-2|few
TGTGCCAGCAGCTTAGTGACAGGGGTGGAGGCTTTCTTT
CASSLVTGVEAFF
>.|TRBJ1-2|TRBV6-1|.
TGTGCCAGCAGTGAACCCCTGAGAGGGGCACTTGACTATGGCTACACCTTC
CASSEPLRGALDYGYTF
>.|TRBJ1-6|TRBV28|once
TGTGCCAGCAGTCAATCCCCGGGTCCCCTCCACTTT
CASSQSPGPLHF
>.|TRBJ1-2|TRBV12-5|.
TGTGCTAGTGGTTTGGACTCCGACTATGGCTACACCTTC
CASGLDSDYGYTF
>.|TRBJ1-1|TRBV19|.
TGTGCCAGTAGTCTCGTGAGCGGGGCGGGAACTGAAGCTTTCTTT
CASSLVSGAGTEAFF
>TRBD1|TRBJ2-3|TRBV5-1|.
TGCGCCAGCAGCTTCGGACAGGGGGGCACAGATACGCAGTATTTT
CASSFGQGGTDTQYF
>.|TRBJ2-1|TRBV28|.
TGTGCCAGCAGTTCGGGGACGGCGGTGAATGAGCAGTTCTTC
CASSSGTAVNEQFF
>TRBD1|TRBJ2-7|TRBV18|.
TGTGCCAGCTCATCACAGGGACAGACATCCTACGAGCAGTACTTC
CASSSQGQTSYEQYF
>.|TRBJ1-1|TRBV15|once
TGTGCCACCAGCAGGCCCCAGAGAGGCACTGAAGCTTTCTTT
CATSRPQRGTEAFF
>TRBD2|TRBJ2-7|TRBV7-2|once
TGTGCCAGCAGCTCGGGACTACCCCTCTACGAGCAGTACTTC
CASSSGLPLYEQYF
>TRBD1|TRBJ1-2|TRBV7-2|.
TGTGCCAGCAGCCCGACAGGGTGGGACTATGGCTACACCTTC
CASSPTGWDYGYTF
>TRBD1|TRBJ1-4|TRBV28|few
TGTGCCAGCAGTTTAAGGGGGACAGGCCCTCTGGGGGAAAAACTGTTTTTT
CASSLRGTGPLGEKLFF
>.|TRBJ2-7|TRBV10-3|.
TGTGCCACAACAGGTACTTCCTACGAGCAGTACTTC
CATTGTSYEQYF
>.|TRBJ2-7|TRBV2|.
TGTGCCAGCAGTGAAGCGCTTTGGGGGGACCGACAGTTC
CASSEALWGDRQF
>TRBD2|TRBJ2-1|TRBV10-3|few
TGTGCCATCAGTGAGGGACTAGCCCGAGATGAGCAGTTCTTC
CAISEGLARDEQFF
>.|TRBJ1-5|TRBV21-1|.
TGTGCCAGCAAAGAGAGCATGACAGGGGAACAGCCCCAGCATTTT
CASKESMTGEQPQHF
>.|TRBJ1-5|TRBV7-9|few
TGTGCCAGCAGCTCGAGGAATCAGCCCCAGCATTTT
CASSSRNQPQHF
>.|TRBJ1-1|TRBV6-5|.
TGTGCCAGCAGAGGGATGGGGAATACTGAAGCTTTCTTT
CASRGMGNTEAFF
>TRBD2|TRBJ2-5|TRBV20-1|few
TGCAGTGCTAGTAACGTCGGACTAGCGGGACCGCAAGAGACCCAGTACTTC
CSASNVGLAGPQETQYF
>.|TRBJ2-7|TRBV11-1|.
TGTGCCAGCAGTCCGCTAGCCCTGAACGACGAGCAGTACTTC
CASSPLALNDEQYF
>.|TRBJ1-1|TRBV6-2/TRBV6-3|.
TGTGCCAGCAGTTTAGGGGTGAGCACTGAAGCTTTCTTT
CASSLGVSTEAFF